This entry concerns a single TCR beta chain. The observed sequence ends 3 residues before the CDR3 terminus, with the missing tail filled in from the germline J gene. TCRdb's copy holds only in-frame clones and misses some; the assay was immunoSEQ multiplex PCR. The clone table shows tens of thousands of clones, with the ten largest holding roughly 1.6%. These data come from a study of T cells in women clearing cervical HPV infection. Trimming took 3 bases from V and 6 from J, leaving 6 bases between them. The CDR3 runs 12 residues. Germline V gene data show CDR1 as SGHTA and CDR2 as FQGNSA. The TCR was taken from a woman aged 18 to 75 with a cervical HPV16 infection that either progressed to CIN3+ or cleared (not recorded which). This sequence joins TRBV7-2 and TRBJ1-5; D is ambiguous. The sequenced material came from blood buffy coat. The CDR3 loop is CASSFRGQPQHF. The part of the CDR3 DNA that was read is TGTGCCAGCAGCTTCCGGGGTCAGCCC. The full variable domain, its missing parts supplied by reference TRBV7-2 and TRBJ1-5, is GAGVSQSPSNKVTEKGKDVELRCDPISGHTALYWYRQSLGQGLEFLIYFQGNSAPDKSGLPSDRFSAERTGGSVSTLTIQRTQQEDSAVYLCASSFRGQPQHFGDGTRLSIL.